Each of the 13 T cell receptor beta chains below was sequenced from the same sample in a study of cytomegalovirus exposure and HLA in healthy donors. Use of 60 Vbeta and 13 Jbeta primers characterized the PCR. This table comes from immunoSEQ multiplex PCR, and its TCRdb copy is limited to in-frame clones, with some not included. Among about 180,000 clones listed, around 80% were seen once. Sequenced: PBMCs. These receptor sequences come from a man between 18 and 35 years old in good health and CMV-seronegative.

The chain is built from TRBV30 and TRBJ2-1; D remains unclear. V shed 2 bases and J shed 7 bases, with 6 bases lying between them. The CDR3 runs 11 residues. Germline V gene lookup returns CDR1 GTSNPN and CDR2 SVGIG (reference sequence). The CDR3 DNA is TGTGCCTGGAGTTTTATTAATGAGCAGTTCTTC. Its protein product is CAWSFINEQFF.

This chain connects TRBV7-9 to TRBJ2-3; 12 bases are a match to TRBD2. The CDR3 is made up of 16 amino acids. The ends lost 5 bases at V and 6 bases at J; junction bases unmatched: 9. Germline values: CDR1 SEHNR, CDR2 FQNEAQ (reference sequence). CDR3 nucleotide sequence: TGTGCCAGCAGCCTTGGACTAGCGGGGAGGCGGGATACGCAGTATTTT. Protein product: CASSLGLAGRRDTQYF.

CDR3 sequence: CASSIETGTAPYEQYF. In DNA form, the CDR3 reads TGTGCCAGTAGTATTGAGACCGGGACAGCCCCGTACGAGCAGTACTTC. V usage is TRBV19 and J usage is TRBJ2-5, with TRBD1 identical over 7 bases. The J call may be wrong; the DNA end is better matched by TRBJ2-7. The CDR3 is 16 amino acids. Germline CDR1 reads LNHDA; CDR2 reads SQIVND (reference sequence).

As concerns this clone: Other nucleotide sequences from this sample produce the same CDR3. The rearrangement links TRBV7-9 to TRBJ1-6; D call uncertain. The CDR3 loop spans 19 amino acids. Germline V CDR1 and CDR2: SEHNR, FQNEAQ (reference sequence). Deletions cut 2 bases from V and 0 bases from J, with 17 bases between. The CDR3 spells CASSLSREGKSSYNSPLHF. In DNA form, the CDR3 reads TGTGCCAGCAGCTTAAGTCGCGAGGGCAAGAGCTCCTATAATTCACCCCTCCACTTT.

The genes are TRBV19 and TRBJ2-1; 8 bases match TRBD1. V shed 6 bases and J 7 bases; nucleotides not matched to a gene: 5. Germline CDR1 LNHDA, CDR2 SQIVND (reference sequence). The CDR3 extends over 13 amino acids. CDR3 sequence: CASSGQGMNEQFF. CDR3 sequence (DNA): TGTGCCAGTAGCGGACAGGGTATGAATGAGCAGTTCTTC.

This chain connects TRBV9 to TRBJ2-1; 9 bases map to TRBD2. Germline V gene data show CDR1 as SGDLS and CDR2 as YYNGEE. Unmatched junction bases numbered 9, after V lost 4 bases and J lost 7 bases. There are 15 residues in the CDR3. The CDR3 region has the DNA TGTGCCAGCAGCCAACACGCGGGAGGGGTAAATGAGCAGTTCTTC. Translation gives CASSQHAGGVNEQFF.

The chain carries TRBV18 and TRBJ2-2; 11 nucleotides agree with TRBD1. The V gene end was trimmed by 5 bases and the J gene end by 7 bases; junction bases not matched to a gene: 6. CDR1 and CDR2 (germline): KGHSH, LQKENI. The CDR3 is 15 amino acids. CDR3 DNA: TGTGCCAGCTCAATGGACAGGGGGCGCATCGGGGAGCTGTTTTTT. It translates to CASSMDRGRIGELFF.

A single count supports this clone. The CDR3 DNA reads TGTGCCAGCAGCTTAGCCTTTTTCGATACGCAGTATTTT. Amino acids: CASSLAFFDTQYF. The V call is TRBV5-4, the J call TRBJ2-3; no clear D gene. This CDR3 has 13 residues. Per the germline V gene, CDR1 is SGHNT and CDR2 is YYREEE (reference sequence). Between the trimmed V and J ends, which lost 2 bases and 6 bases, there was a span of 10 bases.

CDR3 residues: CASSEAAGQKVYGYTF. The DNA of the CDR3 is TGTGCCAGCAGTGAAGCGGCGGGACAGAAAGTCTATGGCTACACCTTC. This sequence joins TRBV6-1 and TRBJ1-2, with 7 bases identical to TRBD1. CDR1 is MNHNS and CDR2 is SASEGT in the germline V gene. The CDR3 totals 16 residues. With 0 bases clipped from V and 4 bases from J, the junction kept 8 bases outside the gene matches.

CDR3 DNA sequence: TGTGCCAGCAACCCAACAGGGCCTGGAAACACCATATATTTT. Its protein product is CASNPTGPGNTIYF. The chain employs TRBV6-6 and TRBJ1-3, with D tentatively TRBD1 (6 bases). This CDR3 comprises 14 residues. From germline, CDR1 is MNHNY and CDR2 SVGAGI (reference sequence). V dropped 7 bases and J dropped 2 bases, with 12 bases sitting between them.

The chain is built from TRBV6-5 and TRBJ1-1, with 7 bases lining up with TRBD1. Germline values: CDR1 MNHEY, CDR2 SVGAGI. Germline trimming cut 7 bases from V and 4 bases from J; bases unmatched to any gene: 9. CDR3 size: 14 residues. CDR3 in amino acids: CASTGQVGSTEAFF. The CDR3 region has the DNA TGTGCCAGCACCGGACAGGTCGGCAGCACTGAAGCTTTCTTT.

The count of this clone is one. The rearrangement uses TRBV7-9 and TRBJ1-3; D not certain. CDR3 length equals 17 residues. The V gene's germline CDR1 is SEHNR and CDR2 FQNEAQ (reference sequence). V lost 5 bases and J 0 bases, leaving 17 bases between the germline ends. CDR3 in amino acids: CASSTVTRKISGNTIYF. The DNA for the CDR3 is TGTGCCAGCAGCACCGTGACACGGAAAATCTCTGGAAACACCATATATTTT.

This rearrangement joins TRBV7-8 to TRBJ2-1; 10 nucleotides align to TRBD2. V lost 4 bases to trimming and J lost 1 base; unmatched junction nucleotides: 4. CDR1 and CDR2 (germline): SGHVS, FQNEAQ. The CDR3 is 16 residues long. The CDR3 is CASSSGGLASYNEQFF. In DNA, the CDR3 is TGTGCCAGCAGCTCTGGGGGACTAGCGTCCTACAATGAGCAGTTCTTC. Full variable domain (outside the CDR3, taken from reference TRBV7-8 and TRBJ2-1): GAGVSQSPRYKVAKRGQDVALRCDPISGHVSLFWYQQALGQGPEFLTYFQNEAQLDKSGLPSDRFFAERPEGSVSTLKIQRTQQEDSAVYLCASSSGGLASYNEQFFGPGTRLTVL.